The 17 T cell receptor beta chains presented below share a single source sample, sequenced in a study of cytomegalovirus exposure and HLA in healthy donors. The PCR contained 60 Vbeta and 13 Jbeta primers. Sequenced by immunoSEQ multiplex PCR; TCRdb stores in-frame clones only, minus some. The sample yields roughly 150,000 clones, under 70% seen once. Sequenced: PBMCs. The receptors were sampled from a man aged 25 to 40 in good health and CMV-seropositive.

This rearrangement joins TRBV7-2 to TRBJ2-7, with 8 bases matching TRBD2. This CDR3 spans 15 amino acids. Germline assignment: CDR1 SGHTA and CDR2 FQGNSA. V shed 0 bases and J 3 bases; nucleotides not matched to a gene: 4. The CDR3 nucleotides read TGTGCCAGCAGCTTAGCCGCTAGCGGGTACTACGAGCAGTACTTC. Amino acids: CASSLAASGYYEQYF.

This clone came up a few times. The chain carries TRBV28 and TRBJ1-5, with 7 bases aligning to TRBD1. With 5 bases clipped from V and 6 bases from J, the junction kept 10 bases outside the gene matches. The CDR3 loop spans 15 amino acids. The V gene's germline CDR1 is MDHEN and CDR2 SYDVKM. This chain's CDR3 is CASSLPQGQAQPQHF. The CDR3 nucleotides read TGTGCCAGCAGTCTCCCACAGGGGCAGGCTCAGCCCCAGCATTTT.

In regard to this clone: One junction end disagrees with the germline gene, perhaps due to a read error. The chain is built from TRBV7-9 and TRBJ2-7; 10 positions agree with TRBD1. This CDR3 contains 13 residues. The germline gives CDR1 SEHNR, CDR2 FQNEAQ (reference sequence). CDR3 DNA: TGTGCCACCACAACGACAGGACAGGGGGTTAGGAACTTC. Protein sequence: CATTTTGQGVRNF.

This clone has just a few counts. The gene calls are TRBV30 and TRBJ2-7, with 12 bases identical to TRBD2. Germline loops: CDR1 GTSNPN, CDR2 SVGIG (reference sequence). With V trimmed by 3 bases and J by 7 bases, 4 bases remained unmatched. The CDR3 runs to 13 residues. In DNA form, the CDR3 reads TGTGCCTGGAGCGTCGGACTAGCGGGAGAGCAGTACTTC. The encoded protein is CAWSVGLAGEQYF.

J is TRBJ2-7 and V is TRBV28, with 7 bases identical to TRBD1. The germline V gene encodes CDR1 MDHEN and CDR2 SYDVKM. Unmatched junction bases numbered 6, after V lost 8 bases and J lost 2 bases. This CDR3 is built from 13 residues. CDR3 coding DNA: TGTGCCAGCGGGAACAGGGGCCCCTACGAGCAGTACTTC. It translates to CASGNRGPYEQYF. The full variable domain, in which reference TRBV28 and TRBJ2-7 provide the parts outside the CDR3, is DVKVTQSSRYLVKRTGEKVFLECVQDMDHENMFWYRQDPGLGLRLIYFSYDVKMKEKGDIPEGYSVSREKKERFSLILESASTNQTSMYLCASGNRGPYEQYFGPGTRLTVT.

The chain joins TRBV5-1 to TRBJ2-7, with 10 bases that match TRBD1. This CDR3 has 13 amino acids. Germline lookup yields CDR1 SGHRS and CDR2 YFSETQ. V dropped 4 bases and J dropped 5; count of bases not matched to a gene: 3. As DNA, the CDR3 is TGCGCCAGCAGCATAGGGACAGGGGACGAGCAGTACTTC. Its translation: CASSIGTGDEQYF.

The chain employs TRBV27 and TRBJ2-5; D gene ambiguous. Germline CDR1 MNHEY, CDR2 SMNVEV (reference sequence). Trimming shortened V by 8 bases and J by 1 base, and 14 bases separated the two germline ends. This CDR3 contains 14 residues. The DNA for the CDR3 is TGTGCCAGCTCTCTTACAAACAGCCAAGAGACCCAGTACTTC. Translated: CASSLTNSQETQYF.

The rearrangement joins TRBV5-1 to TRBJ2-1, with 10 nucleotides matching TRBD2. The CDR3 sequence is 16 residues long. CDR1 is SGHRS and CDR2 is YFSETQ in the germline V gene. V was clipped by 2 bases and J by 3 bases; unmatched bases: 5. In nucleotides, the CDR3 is TGCGCCAGCAGCTTCCCTCCTAGCGGGGGCTACAATGAGCAGTTCTTC. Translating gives CASSFPPSGGYNEQFF.

CDR3 sequence: CASSQVRGIYTDTQYF. In DNA form, the CDR3 reads TGTGCCAGCAGCCAAGTCCGAGGGATTTACACAGATACGCAGTATTTT. The chain has TRBV14 and TRBJ2-3; D is possibly TRBD2 (5 bases). The CDR3 sequence is 16 residues long. V was cut by 1 base and J by 2 bases, with 13 bases left in between. Germline V lookup: CDR1 SGHDN, CDR2 FVKESK.

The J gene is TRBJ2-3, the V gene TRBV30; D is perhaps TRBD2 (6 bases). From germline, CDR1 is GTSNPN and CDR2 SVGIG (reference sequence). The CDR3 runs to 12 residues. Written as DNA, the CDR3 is TGTGCGGGTGGGACTAGCACAGATACGCAGTATTTT. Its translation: CAGGTSTDTQYF.

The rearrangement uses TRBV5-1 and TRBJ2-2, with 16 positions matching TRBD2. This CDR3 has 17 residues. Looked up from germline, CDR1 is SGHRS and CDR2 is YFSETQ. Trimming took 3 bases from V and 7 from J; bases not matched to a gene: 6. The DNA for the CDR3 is TGCGCCAGCAGCTCCGGGACTAGCGGGAGGGCTGGCGGGGAGCTGTTTTTT. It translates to CASSSGTSGRAGGELFF.

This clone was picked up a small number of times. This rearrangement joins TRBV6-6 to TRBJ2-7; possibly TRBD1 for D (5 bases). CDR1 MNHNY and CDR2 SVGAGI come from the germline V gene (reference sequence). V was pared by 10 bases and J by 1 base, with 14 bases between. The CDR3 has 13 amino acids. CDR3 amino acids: CAISQGRSYEQYF. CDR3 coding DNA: TGTGCCATCAGCCAGGGCCGGTCCTACGAGCAGTACTTC.

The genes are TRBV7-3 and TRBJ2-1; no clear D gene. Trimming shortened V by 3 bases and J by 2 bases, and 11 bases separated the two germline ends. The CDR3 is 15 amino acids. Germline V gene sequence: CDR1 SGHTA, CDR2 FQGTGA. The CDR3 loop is CASSLGPGPYNEQFF. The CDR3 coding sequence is TGTGCCAGCAGCTTGGGCCCCGGCCCCTACAATGAGCAGTTCTTC. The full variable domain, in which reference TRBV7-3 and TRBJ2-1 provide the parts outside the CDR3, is GAGVSQTPSNKVTEKGKYVELRCDPISGHTALYWYRQSLGQGPEFLIYFQGTGAADDSGLPNDRFFAVRPEGSVSTLKIQRTERGDSAVYLCASSLGPGPYNEQFFGPGTRLTVL.

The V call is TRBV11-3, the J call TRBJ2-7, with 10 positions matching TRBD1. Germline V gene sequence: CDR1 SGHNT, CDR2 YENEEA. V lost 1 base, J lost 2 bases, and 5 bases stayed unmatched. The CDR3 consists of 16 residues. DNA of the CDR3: TGTGCCAGCAGCTTAGGGGCAGGACAGGGGGCCTACGAGCAGTACTTC. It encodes CASSLGAGQGAYEQYF. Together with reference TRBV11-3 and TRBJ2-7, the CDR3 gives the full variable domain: EAGVVQSPRYKIIEKKQPVAFWCNPISGHNTLYWYLQNLGQGPELLIRYENEEAVDDSQLPKDRFSAERLKGVDSTLKIQPAELGDSAVYLCASSLGAGQGAYEQYFGPGTRLTVT.

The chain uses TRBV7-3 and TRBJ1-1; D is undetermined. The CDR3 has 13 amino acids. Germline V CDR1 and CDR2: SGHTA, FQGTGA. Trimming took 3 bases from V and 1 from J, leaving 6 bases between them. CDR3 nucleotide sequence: TGTGCCAGCAGCTTCCTATCGAACACTGAAGCTTTCTTT. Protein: CASSFLSNTEAFF.

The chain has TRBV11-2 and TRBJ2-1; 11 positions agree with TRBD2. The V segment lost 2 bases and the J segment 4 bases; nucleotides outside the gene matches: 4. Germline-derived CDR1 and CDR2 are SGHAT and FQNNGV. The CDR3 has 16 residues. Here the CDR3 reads CASSLNPSGRYNEQFF. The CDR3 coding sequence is TGTGCCAGCAGCTTAAATCCTAGCGGGAGGTACAATGAGCAGTTCTTC.

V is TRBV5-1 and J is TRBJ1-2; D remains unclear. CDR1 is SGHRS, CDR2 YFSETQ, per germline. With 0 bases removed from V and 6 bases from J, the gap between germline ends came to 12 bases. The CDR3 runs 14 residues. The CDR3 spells CASSLEPGSHGYTF. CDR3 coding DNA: TGCGCCAGCAGCTTGGAACCCGGGTCCCATGGCTACACCTTC.